This T cell receptor (beta chain) was captured by sequencing in a study of T cells in Graves' hyperthyroidism and ophthalmopathy. Study results and limitations: Clonotypes that were expanded in thyroid above 0.001 mostly appeared in blood too.

Researchers took RNA transcripts and amplified the TCR beta CDR3 regions from them. First-round RT-PCR of the TCR CDR3 relied on the HTBI primer set. TCRdb independently ran MiXCR on the multiplex PCR reads; one entry per CDR3 protein. The table lists approximately 400,000 distinct CDR3 sequences, more than 13% of them singletons. This CDR3 is built from 13 residues. CDR1 is WNHNN and CDR2 is SYGVQD in the germline V gene (reference sequence). Trimming at V came to 11 bases and at J to 5 bases, leaving 6 bases not matched to a gene. A word on this clonotype: The antigen is unknown.

Clinicians diagnosed patients from clinical symptoms, serum thyroxine and TRAb, thyroid ultrasound and orbital computed tomography. The rearrangement joins TRBV10-1 to TRBJ2-3; TRBD2 agrees at 11 bases. The TCR sequence derives from a woman in her thirties with Graves' hyperthyroidism. Sequenced sample: blood. In DNA form, the CDR3 reads TGCGCCTGCGGGCTAGCGGGAGGAGATACGCAGTATTTT. Its protein is CACGLAGGDTQYF.